This TCR beta chain originates from a study of blood T cells in healthy people across ages. Across the study: About one barcoded beta molecule per two T cells came from capture by template switching. Findings and limits, study-wide: Significant beta diversity loss was already apparent by age approximately 40, declining roughly linearly.

V lost 9 bases, J lost 0 bases, and 7 bases stayed unmatched. The CDR3 has 16 residues. Germline CDR1 and CDR2: SGDLS and YYNGEE. A second roughly 7 to 11 cycle PCR used barcoded and J-beta primers. MiXCR, applied by TCRdb to the 5' RACE reads, yields one record per CDR3 protein. The profile shows under 700,000 distinct CDR3 sequences, around 24% of them singletons. As concerns this clonotype: Its specificity is not known.

The sample was also reused in another study, on T cells of mothers and their children. This second study says: Reads recorded for TCR beta CDR3 numbered over 9.5 million per mother and some 2.7 million per child.

Sequencing used blood. This clonotype was sampled from a boy under 18 in good health. This chain joins TRBV9 and TRBJ2-1, with TRBD2 matching over 12 bases. This CDR3 reads CATSGGEGRSYNEQFF. CDR3 DNA: TGTGCCACTAGCGGGGGGGAGGGGCGCTCCTACAATGAGCAGTTCTTC.